The sequence of this T cell receptor (beta chain) was determined in a study of blood T cells in healthy people across ages. At the level of the study: Template switching caught about one barcoded beta molecule for each two T cells.

Together with a sample-barcoded 5' primer, a J-beta primer mix was included in a second PCR lasting roughly 6 to 12 cycles. A single record per CDR3 protein comes from TCRdb applying MiXCR to the 5' RACE reads. This table holds some 1,000,000 distinct CDR3 sequences, about 23% found once. From germline, CDR1 is SNHLY and CDR2 FYNNEI. The CDR3 contains 13 residues. The V end lost 11 bases, the J end lost 6 bases, and 17 bases lay between the germline ends. This clonotype was seen a handful of times. In addition, the sample was reused for a study of T cells of mothers and their children.

The chain is built from TRBV2 and TRBJ2-1; D possibly corresponds to TRBD1 (6 bases). The material sequenced was blood. The clonotype comes from a girl aged 2-10 years in good health. The CDR3 bases are TGTGCCCAACCCGGGATAGGGGGCAATGAGCAGTTCTTC. Residues: CAQPGIGGNEQFF.